This T cell receptor (beta chain) was captured in a study of T-cell reconstitution after alpha-beta-depleted transplantation in children. Germline CDR1 and CDR2: SEHNR and FQNEAQ (reference sequence). The V end lost 2 bases, the J end lost 5 bases, and 13 bases lay between the germline ends. The CDR3 contains 15 residues. It was with unique molecular identifiers that the TCRbeta library was prepared. TCRdb used MiXCR to reprocess the PCR reads, holding one entry per CDR3 protein. The sample contains around 670,000 distinct CDR3 sequences, around 13% of which appear only once. The specimen was PBMCs, collected before TCRalphabeta/CD19-depleted stem cell transplant. The TCR originated in a girl aged 2-10 years with congenital amegakaryocytic thrombocytopenia, due to receive a stem cell transplant. V is TRBV7-9 and J is TRBJ2-1; either TRBD1 or TRBD2 may supply D (5 bases each). CDR3 sequence reads: CASSLSTRGDNEQFF. The CDR3 DNA follows: TGTGCCAGCAGCTTATCGACAAGGGGAGACAATGAGCAGTTCTTC.